This TCR beta chain emerged from a study of blood T cell repertoires in COVID-19. Source study methods: From reference gene primer amplification, estimates of nucleated cell counts were derived. The protocol was immunoSEQ multiplex PCR, while the TCRdb copy is restricted to in-frame clones and leaves out a portion. V and J calls and clone size are given by that table; D and trimming were obtained from the DNA. The sample consists of roughly 300,000 clones, 85% of them appearing once. V was cut by 0 bases and J by 0 bases, with 9 bases left in between. Germline CDR1 and CDR2: LNHNV and YYDKDF (reference sequence). The CDR3 spans 15 residues.

This clonotype originated in a human donor in a cohort sampled during active COVID-19. The chain combines TRBV15 with TRBJ2-7; no firm D call. The sample taken for sequencing was peripheral blood. In DNA form, the CDR3 reads TGTGCCACCAGCAGAGATCCAGCGAGCTCCTACGAGCAGTACTTC. It is translated as CATSRDPASSYEQYF.